In this sample, the clone carrying this TCR beta chain turned up a few times. Amplified regions were TCR beta CDR3 sequences from RNA transcripts. TCR CDR3 underwent first-round RT-PCR with the HTBI primer set. TCRdb processed the multiplex PCR reads anew with MiXCR; each CDR3 protein has one entry. The sample holds hundreds of thousands of distinct CDR3 sequences; roughly 14% are singletons and the top ten take under 15%. This record belongs to a study of T cells in Graves' hyperthyroidism and ophthalmopathy. The CDR3 extends over 16 amino acids. V gave up 1 base and J gave up 3 bases, with 11 bases separating them. Germline CDR1 reads SGHTS; CDR2 reads YDEGEE.

The V and J genes are TRBV5-8 and TRBJ1-6; tentative D call: TRBD1 (6 bases). The sequence was collected from a woman aged 45-65 years with Graves' ophthalmopathy. Sample: blood. CDR3 loop: CASSLWGARYNSPLHF. The CDR3 region has the DNA TGTGCCAGCAGCTTGTGGGGGGCGCGCTATAATTCACCCCTCCACTTT.